The table lists the clone carrying this T cell receptor beta chain with a count of one. These data are taken from a study of blood T cell repertoires in COVID-19. About the study: Samples of COVID-19 (acute and convalescent) were obtained from the United States, Italy and Spain.

Some clones are missing from TCRdb's copy, which holds only in-frame ones; the method was immunoSEQ multiplex PCR. Of 400,000 to 500,000 clones listed, 86% are singletons. The source is a woman aged 30 to 39 with active or convalescent COVID-19. Sequences were obtained from peripheral blood.

CDR3 nucleotide sequence: TGTGCCACCAGCAGAGTATCCCCGGGCAATCAGCCCCAGCATTTT. Its translation: CATSRVSPGNQPQHF. This chain joins TRBV15 and TRBJ1-5; D is ambiguous. The germline V gene encodes CDR1 LNHNV and CDR2 YYDKDF (reference sequence). The CDR3 spans 15 residues. Trimming removed 1 base from V and 2 bases from J, with 9 bases in between.